Sequencing of this TCR beta chain was carried out in a study of CD8+ T cells in alopecia areata. Study results and limitations: Mice showed TCR sharing more clearly than patients did, possibly owing to HLA.

About this clone itself: Its antigen is still unknown.

Extraction and reverse transcription of RNA yielded cDNA as the sequencing template. Generated by immunoSEQ multiplex PCR, the TCRdb table keeps only in-frame clones and is missing some. The profile shows some 120,000 clones, 50% to 60% of them singletons. Trimming cost V 3 bases and J 7 bases, with 7 bases left between them. The CDR3 loop spans 12 amino acids. Germline CDR1 and CDR2: MNHEY and SVGAGI. The chain joins TRBV6-5 to TRBJ2-1; D is perhaps TRBD1 or TRBD2 (5 bases each). The TCR comes from a human donor with alopecia areata. Sample: CD4+ T cells sorted from blood, taken at week 0. The CDR3 here is CASSYGGNEQFF. In nucleotides, the CDR3 is TGTGCCAGCAGTTATGGGGGAAATGAGCAGTTCTTC.